This T cell receptor (beta chain) originates from a study of neurological immune-mediated disorders. Study findings and constraints: It was HTLV-1-associated myelopathy that showed the most TCR clonal expansion, while multiple sclerosis showed the least, falling below healthy controls.

Time point denoted: longitudinal time-point 2. The cDNA was synthesized by means of template-switch 5'RACE, which was carried out with 10-nucleotide random UMIs. Every sequencing run produced over 180 million TCR-beta sequences, and the sequences from any one run covered 15-18 subjects. In TCRdb, the 5' RACE reads were re-called with MiXCR into one record per CDR3 protein. The sample lists approximately 82,000 distinct CDR3 sequences, around 14% occurring once. The CDR3 extends over 16 amino acids. The V gene's germline CDR1 is DFQATT and CDR2 SNEGSKA (reference sequence). Losses at the gene ends were 4 bases for V and 1 base for J; bases not matched to a gene: 5. Regarding this clonotype: Its antigen is currently unknown.

The J gene is TRBJ2-2, the V gene TRBV20-1; 11 nucleotides agree with TRBD2. The TCR was taken from a female donor with HTLV-1-associated myelopathy (HAM/TSP). Specimen: PBMCs. The CDR3 spells CSATKGLAGNTGELFF. CDR3 nucleotides: TGCAGTGCTACAAAAGGACTAGCGGGGAACACCGGGGAGCTGTTTTTT.